This TCR beta chain was retrieved from a study of blood T cell repertoires in COVID-19. The data were produced by immunoSEQ multiplex PCR, yet TCRdb's version contains in-frame clones alone and is incomplete. The repertoire consists of fewer than 500,000 clones, with around 84% occurring once and the leading ten covering over 0.95%. The ends were cut back, 5 bases at V and 0 bases at J, with 11 bases in the middle. Germline CDR1 is SSHAT and CDR2 is FNYEAQ (reference sequence). The CDR3 is 16 amino acids. Material: peripheral blood. The TCR originated in a human donor with acute or convalescent COVID-19. The donor label of this sample is uncertain. This rearrangement joins TRBV7-7 to TRBJ2-6; possibly TRBD1 for D (6 bases). CDR3: CASSPDRSSGANVLTF. The CDR3 DNA reads TGTGCCAGCAGCCCTGACAGGTCCTCTGGGGCCAACGTCCTGACTTTC.